This T cell receptor (beta chain) was identified in a study of T cells expressing NK-cell markers. Study in general: CD3+CD56+NKG2C+, CD3+CD56+NKG2C- and CD3+CD56-NKG2C+ T cells, once sorted, supplied the TCR beta repertoires.

The TCR beta cDNA came from 5'RACE template switching with UMIs. TCRdb reworked the 5' RACE reads into one entry per CDR3 protein, no DNA. This repertoire comprises 550,000 to 600,000 distinct CDR3 sequences; its ten largest clones make up roughly 3.5%. The CDR3 sequence is 16 residues long. Germline values: CDR1 SGHRS, CDR2 YFSETQ. Material: blood T cells: a sorted CD56 or NKG2C T cell subset, CD4+ or CD8+ T cells, or bulk PBMC T cells (not recorded which). The V call is TRBV5-1, the J call TRBJ2-1; absent DNA, TCRdb's TRBD2 call cannot be checked. The TCR comes from a man younger than 35 in good health. The CDR3 reads CASSVGLAHYKGEQFF.